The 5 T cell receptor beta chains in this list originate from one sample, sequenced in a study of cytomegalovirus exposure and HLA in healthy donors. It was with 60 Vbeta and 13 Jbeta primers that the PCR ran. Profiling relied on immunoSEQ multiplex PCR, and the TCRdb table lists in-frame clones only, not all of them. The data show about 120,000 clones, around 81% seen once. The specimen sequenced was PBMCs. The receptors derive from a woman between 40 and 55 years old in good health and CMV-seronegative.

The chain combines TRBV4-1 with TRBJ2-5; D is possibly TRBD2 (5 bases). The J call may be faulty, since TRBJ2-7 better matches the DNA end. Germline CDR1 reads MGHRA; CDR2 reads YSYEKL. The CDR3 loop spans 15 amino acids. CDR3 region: CASSQVDGGYYEQYF. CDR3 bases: TGCGCCAGCAGCCAAGTCGACGGAGGCTACTACGAGCAGTACTTC.

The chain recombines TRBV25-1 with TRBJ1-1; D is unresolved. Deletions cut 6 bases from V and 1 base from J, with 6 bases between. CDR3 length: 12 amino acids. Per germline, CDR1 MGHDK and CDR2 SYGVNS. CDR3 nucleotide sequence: TGTGCCAGCAGCGCGGGGAACACTGAAGCTTTCTTT. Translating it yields CASSAGNTEAFF.

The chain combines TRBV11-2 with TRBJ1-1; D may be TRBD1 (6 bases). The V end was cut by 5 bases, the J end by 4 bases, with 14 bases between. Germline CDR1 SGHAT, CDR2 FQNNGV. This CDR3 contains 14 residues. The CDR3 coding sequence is TGTGCCAGCAGCCCTATCAGGGGCTTCACTGAAGCTTTCTTT. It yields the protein CASSPIRGFTEAFF.

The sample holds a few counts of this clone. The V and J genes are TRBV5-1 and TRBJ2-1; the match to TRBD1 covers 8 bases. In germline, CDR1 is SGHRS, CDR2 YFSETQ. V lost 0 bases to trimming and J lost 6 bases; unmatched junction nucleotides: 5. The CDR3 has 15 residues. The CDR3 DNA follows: TGCGCCAGCAGCTTGGATGGGACAGGCCGCAATGAGCAGTTCTTC. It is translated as CASSLDGTGRNEQFF. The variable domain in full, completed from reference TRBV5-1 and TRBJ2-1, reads KAGVTQTPRYLIKTRGQQVTLSCSPISGHRSVSWYQQTPGQGLQFLFEYFSETQRNKGNFPGRFSGRQFSNSRSEMNVSTLELGDSALYLCASSLDGTGRNEQFFGPGTRLTVL.

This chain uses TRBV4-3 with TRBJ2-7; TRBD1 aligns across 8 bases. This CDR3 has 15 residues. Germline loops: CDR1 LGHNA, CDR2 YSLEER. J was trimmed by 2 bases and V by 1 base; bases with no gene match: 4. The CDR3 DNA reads TGCGCCAGCAGCCAAGTACAGGGGGTTCCCTACGAGCAGTACTTC. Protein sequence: CASSQVQGVPYEQYF.